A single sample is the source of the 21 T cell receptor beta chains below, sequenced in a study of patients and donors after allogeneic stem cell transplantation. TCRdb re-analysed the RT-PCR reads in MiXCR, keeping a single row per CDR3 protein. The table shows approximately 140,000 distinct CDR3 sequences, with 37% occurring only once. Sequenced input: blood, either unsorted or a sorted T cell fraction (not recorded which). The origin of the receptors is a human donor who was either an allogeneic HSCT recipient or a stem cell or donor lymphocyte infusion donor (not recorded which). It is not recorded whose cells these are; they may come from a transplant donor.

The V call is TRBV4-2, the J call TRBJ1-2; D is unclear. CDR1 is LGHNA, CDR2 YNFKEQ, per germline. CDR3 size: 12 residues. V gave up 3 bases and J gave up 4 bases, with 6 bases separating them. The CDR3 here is CASSHQIYGYTF. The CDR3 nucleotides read TGTGCCAGCAGCCATCAGATCTATGGCTACACCTTC.

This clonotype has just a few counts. CDR3 DNA: TGTGCCAGCAGGGACAGGCCGAACACTGAAGCTTTCTTT. Translating it yields CASRDRPNTEAFF. The chain recombines TRBV12-3 or TRBV12-4 with TRBJ1-1, with 7 bases lining up with TRBD1. V dropped 6 bases and J dropped 1; count of bases not matched to a gene: 2. The CDR3 has 13 amino acids.

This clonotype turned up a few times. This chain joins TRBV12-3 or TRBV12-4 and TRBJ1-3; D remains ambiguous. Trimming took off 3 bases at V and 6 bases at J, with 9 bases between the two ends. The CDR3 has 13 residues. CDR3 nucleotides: TGTGCCAGCAGTTTGGGCAATCCAAACACCATATATTTT. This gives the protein CASSLGNPNTIYF.

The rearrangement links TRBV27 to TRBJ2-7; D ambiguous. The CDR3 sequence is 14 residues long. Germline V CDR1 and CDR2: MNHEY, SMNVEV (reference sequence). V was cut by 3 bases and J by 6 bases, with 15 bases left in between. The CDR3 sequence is CASSFGPLGSEQYF. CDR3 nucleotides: TGTGCCAGCAGTTTTGGCCCTTTAGGGTCCGAGCAGTACTTC.

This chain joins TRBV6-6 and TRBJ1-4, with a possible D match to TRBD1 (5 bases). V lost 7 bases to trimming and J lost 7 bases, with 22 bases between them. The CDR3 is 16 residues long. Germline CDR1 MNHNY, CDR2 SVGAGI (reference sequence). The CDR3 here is CASTTSGTQFGEKLFF. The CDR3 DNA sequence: TGTGCCAGCACCACCTCGGGGACCCAATTTGGTGAAAAACTGTTTTTT.

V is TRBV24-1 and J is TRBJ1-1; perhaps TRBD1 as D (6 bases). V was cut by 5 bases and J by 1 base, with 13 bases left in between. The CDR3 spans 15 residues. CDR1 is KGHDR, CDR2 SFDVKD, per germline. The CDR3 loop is CATSVSRGKNTEAFF. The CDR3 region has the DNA TGTGCCACCAGTGTTTCCAGGGGCAAGAACACTGAAGCTTTCTTT.

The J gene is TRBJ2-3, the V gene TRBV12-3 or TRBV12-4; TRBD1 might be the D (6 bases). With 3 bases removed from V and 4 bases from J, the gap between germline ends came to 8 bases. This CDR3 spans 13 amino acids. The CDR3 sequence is CASSFKGADTQYF. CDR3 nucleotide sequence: TGTGCCAGCAGTTTCAAGGGGGCAGATACGCAGTATTTT.

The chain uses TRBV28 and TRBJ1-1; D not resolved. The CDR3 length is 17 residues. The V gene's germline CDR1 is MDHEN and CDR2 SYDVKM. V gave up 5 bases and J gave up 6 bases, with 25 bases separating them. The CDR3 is CASSVGTDWTLDPEAFF. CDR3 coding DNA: TGTGCCAGCAGTGTCGGAACCGATTGGACGCTGGATCCTGAAGCTTTCTTT.

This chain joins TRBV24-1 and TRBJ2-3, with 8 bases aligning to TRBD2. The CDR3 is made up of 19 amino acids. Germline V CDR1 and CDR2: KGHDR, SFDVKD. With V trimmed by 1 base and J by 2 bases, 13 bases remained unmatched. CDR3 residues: CATSDFTSGAGALTDTQYF. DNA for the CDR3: TGTGCCACCAGTGATTTTACCTCAGGAGCGGGGGCCCTCACAGATACGCAGTATTTT.

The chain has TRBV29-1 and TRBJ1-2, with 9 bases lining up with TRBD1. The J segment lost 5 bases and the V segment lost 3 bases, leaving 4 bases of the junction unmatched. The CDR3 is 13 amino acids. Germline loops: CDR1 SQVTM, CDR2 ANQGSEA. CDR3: CSVDLQGAYGYTF. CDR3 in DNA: TGCAGCGTTGACCTACAGGGGGCTTATGGCTACACCTTC. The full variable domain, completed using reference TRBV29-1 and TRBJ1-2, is SAVISQKPSRDICQRGTSLTIQCQVDSQVTMMFWYRQQPGQSLTLIATANQGSEATYESGFVIDKFPISRPNLTFSTLTVSNMSPEDSSIYLCSVDLQGAYGYTFGSGTRLTVV.

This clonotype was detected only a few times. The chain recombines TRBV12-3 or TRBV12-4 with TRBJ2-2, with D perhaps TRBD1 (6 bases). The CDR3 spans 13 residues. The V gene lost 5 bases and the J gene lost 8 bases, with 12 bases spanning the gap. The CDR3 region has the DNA TGTGCCAGCAGTCGAACAGGGTTGGGGGAGCTGTTTTTT. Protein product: CASSRTGLGELFF.

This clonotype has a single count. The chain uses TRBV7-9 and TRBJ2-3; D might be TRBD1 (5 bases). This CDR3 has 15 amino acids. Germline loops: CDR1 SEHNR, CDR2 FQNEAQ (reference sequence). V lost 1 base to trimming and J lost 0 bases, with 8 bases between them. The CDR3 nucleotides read TGTGCCAGCAGCTTAGATACAGGAAGCACAGATACGCAGTATTTT. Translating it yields CASSLDTGSTDTQYF.

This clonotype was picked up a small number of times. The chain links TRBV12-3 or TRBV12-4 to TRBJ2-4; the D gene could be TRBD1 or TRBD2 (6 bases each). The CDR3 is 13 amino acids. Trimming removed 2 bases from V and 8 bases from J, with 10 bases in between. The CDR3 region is CASSLRGAHIQYF. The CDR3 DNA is TGTGCCAGCAGTTTAAGGGGGGCGCACATTCAGTACTTC.

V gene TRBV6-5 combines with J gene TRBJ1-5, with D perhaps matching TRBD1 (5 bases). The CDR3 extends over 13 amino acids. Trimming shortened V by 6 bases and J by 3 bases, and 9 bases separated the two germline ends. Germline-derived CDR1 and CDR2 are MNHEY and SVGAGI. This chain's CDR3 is CASRGRINQPQHF. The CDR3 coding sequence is TGTGCCAGCAGGGGACGGATCAATCAGCCCCAGCATTTT.

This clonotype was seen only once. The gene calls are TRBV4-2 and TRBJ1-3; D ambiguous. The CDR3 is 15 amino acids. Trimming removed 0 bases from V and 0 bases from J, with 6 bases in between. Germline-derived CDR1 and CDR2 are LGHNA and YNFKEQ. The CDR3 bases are TGTGCCAGCAGCCAAGAAGCCCCCTCTGGAAACACCATATATTTT. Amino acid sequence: CASSQEAPSGNTIYF.

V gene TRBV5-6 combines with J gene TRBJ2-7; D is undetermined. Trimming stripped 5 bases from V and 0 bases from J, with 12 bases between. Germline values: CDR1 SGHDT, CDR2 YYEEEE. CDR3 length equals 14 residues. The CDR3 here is CASRLDFSSYEQYF. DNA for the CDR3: TGTGCCAGCAGGCTGGATTTCAGCTCCTACGAGCAGTACTTC. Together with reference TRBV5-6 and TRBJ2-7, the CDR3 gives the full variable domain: DAGVTQSPTHLIKTRGQQVTLRCSPKSGHDTVSWYQQALGQGPQFIFQYYEEEERQRGNFPDRFSGHQFPNYSSELNVNALLLGDSALYLCASRLDFSSYEQYFGPGTRLTVT.

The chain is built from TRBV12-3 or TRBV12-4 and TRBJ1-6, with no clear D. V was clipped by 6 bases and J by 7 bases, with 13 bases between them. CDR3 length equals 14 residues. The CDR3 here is CASRPDGTNSPLHF. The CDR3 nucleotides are TGTGCCAGCAGACCGGACGGAACGAATTCACCCCTCCACTTT.

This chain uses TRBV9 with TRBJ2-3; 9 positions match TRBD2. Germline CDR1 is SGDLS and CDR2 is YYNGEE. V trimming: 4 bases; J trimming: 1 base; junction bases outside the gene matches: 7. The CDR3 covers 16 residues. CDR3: CASSPRLAEGTDTQYF. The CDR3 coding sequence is TGTGCCAGCAGCCCGCGACTAGCGGAGGGCACAGATACGCAGTATTTT.

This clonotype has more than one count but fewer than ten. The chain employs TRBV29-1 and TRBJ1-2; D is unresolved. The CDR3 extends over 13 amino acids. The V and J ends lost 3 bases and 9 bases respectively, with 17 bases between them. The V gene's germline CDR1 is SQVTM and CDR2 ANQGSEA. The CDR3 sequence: CSVDLAGNRRYTF. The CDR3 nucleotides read TGCAGCGTTGATCTTGCGGGGAATCGCCGCTACACCTTC. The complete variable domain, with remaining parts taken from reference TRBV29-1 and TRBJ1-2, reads SAVISQKPSRDICQRGTSLTIQCQVDSQVTMMFWYRQQPGQSLTLIATANQGSEATYESGFVIDKFPISRPNLTFSTLTVSNMSPEDSSIYLCSVDLAGNRRYTFGSGTRLTVV.

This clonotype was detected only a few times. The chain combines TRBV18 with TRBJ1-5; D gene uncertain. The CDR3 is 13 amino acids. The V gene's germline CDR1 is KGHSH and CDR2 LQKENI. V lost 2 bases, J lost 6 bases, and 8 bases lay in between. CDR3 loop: CASSPSSGQPQHF. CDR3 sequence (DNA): TGTGCCAGCTCACCATCCTCGGGTCAGCCCCAGCATTTT.

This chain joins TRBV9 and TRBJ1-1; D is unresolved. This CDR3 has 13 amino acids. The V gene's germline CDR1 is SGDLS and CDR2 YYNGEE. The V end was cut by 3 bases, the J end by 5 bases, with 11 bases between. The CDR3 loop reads CASSGHLGTEAFF. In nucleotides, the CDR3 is TGTGCCAGCAGCGGCCATCTGGGGACTGAAGCTTTCTTT.